One and the same sample provided the 8 T cell receptor beta chains below, sequenced in a study of blood T cells in healthy people across ages. A second about 7 to 12 cycle PCR used barcoded and J-beta primers. TCRdb reprocessed the 5' RACE reads via MiXCR and lists one record per CDR3 protein. This table has hundreds of thousands of distinct CDR3 sequences, 20% to 30% appearing once. These same records also appear under a second study, on T cells of mothers and their children.

Specimen: blood. These receptors all stem from a boy aged 5 to 17 in good health.

This clonotype was recorded once. This chain connects TRBV28 to TRBJ1-4; no clear D gene. Germline V gives CDR1 MDHEN, CDR2 SYDVKM. V lost 8 bases and J 3 bases, leaving 10 bases between the germline ends. The CDR3 runs 13 residues. DNA for the CDR3: TGTGCCAGCGGGGTGGCAGCTAATGAAAAACTGTTTTTT. This sequence encodes CASGVAANEKLFF.

This clonotype was counted only a few times. One junction end disagrees with the germline gene, perhaps due to a read error. The CDR3 nucleotides read TGTGCCATCAGTGGCGGGAATTCCTACGAGCGGTACTTC. This sequence encodes CAISGGNSYERYF. The genes are TRBV11-2 and TRBJ2-7, with D maybe TRBD2 (6 bases). Germline-derived CDR1 and CDR2 are SGHAT and FQNNGV. The CDR3 runs 13 residues.

Comment on this clonotype: Since the CDR3 does not end with the conserved phenylalanine or tryptophan, this likely comes from a read error. V is TRBV6-6 and J is TRBJ1-4, with 9 bases identical to TRBD1. V shed 2 bases, J shed 8 bases, and the junction held 6 bases outside the gene matches. The germline CDR1 and CDR2 sequences are MNHNY and SVGAGI (reference sequence). CDR3 size: 15 residues. This CDR3 reads CASSYLGQGAEKLFL. CDR3 DNA: TGTGCCAGCAGTTACCTGGGACAGGGTGCAGAAAAACTGTTTCTT.

This clonotype was seen ten or more times. The rearrangement joins TRBV12-3 or TRBV12-4 to TRBJ1-2; the D gene is possibly TRBD1 (6 bases). With 6 bases removed from V and 4 bases from J, the gap between germline ends came to 9 bases. CDR3 length equals 12 residues. The CDR3 nucleotides are TGTGCCAGCAGCTTCAGGGGCTATGGCTACACCTTC. Protein: CASSFRGYGYTF.

This clonotype was counted only a few times. The rearrangement joins TRBV2 to TRBJ2-7; the D is unclear. Germline V gene sequence: CDR1 SNHLY, CDR2 FYNNEI. V gave up 2 bases and J gave up 3 bases, with 5 bases separating them. This CDR3 is 12 amino acids long. CDR3 nucleotides: TGTGCCAGCAGTGAACCCGACTACGAGCAGTACTTC. Its protein product is CASSEPDYEQYF.

This clonotype was detected a few times. This chain uses TRBV10-3 with TRBJ2-2; TRBD1 agrees at 9 bases. V trimming: 6 bases; J trimming: 3 bases; junction bases outside the gene matches: 5. The CDR3 is made up of 15 amino acids. CDR1 is ENHRY and CDR2 is SYGVKD in the germline V gene. The CDR3 DNA is TGTGCCATCAGCGACAGGGGGAGGGACACCGGGGAGCTGTTTTTT. Protein product: CAISDRGRDTGELFF.

The chain joins TRBV2 to TRBJ2-2, with D maybe TRBD2 (5 bases). The CDR3 runs 14 residues. Germline-derived CDR1 and CDR2 are SNHLY and FYNNEI. The ends were cut back, 4 bases at V and 6 bases at J, with 12 bases in the middle. The CDR3 reads CASSGVGVPGELFF. The CDR3 DNA reads as TGTGCCAGCAGTGGCGTCGGGGTCCCCGGGGAGCTGTTTTTT.

The sample holds one count of this clonotype. The rearrangement joins TRBV10-2 to TRBJ2-2, with unresolved D. There are 12 residues in the CDR3. The germline V and J ends were trimmed by 6 bases and 6 bases, with 8 bases remaining between them. Germline V gives CDR1 WSHSY, CDR2 SAAADI. The chain's CDR3 is CASRDGSGELFF. In nucleotides, the CDR3 is TGCGCCAGCAGGGACGGATCCGGGGAGCTGTTTTTT.